The rows below give T cell receptor beta chains drawn from one sample of a study of prognosis after radiotherapy for stage I lung cancer. TCRdb recomputed calls from the multiplex PCR reads with MiXCR, one row per CDR3 protein. The sample has about 17,000 distinct CDR3 sequences, approximately 17% seen once; the top ten hold roughly 38%. Sequenced here: PBMCs, sampled before or after stereotactic body radiation therapy (not recorded which). The receptor source for this set is a donor at least 50 years old with non-small cell lung cancer. The CDR3 runs from the conserved cysteine through the conserved F or W. Each record gives: CDR3 length, J gene, V gene, clone size, D gene, CDR3 DNA, CDR3 protein. D genes are given only for firm matches. Not all rows give a size; the values are once, few, many and, for expanded clones, a class.

length: 16
J: TRBJ2-5
V: TRBV9
size: many
D: TRBD2
DNA: TGTGCCAGCAGCCCCCCTAGCGGGGGCTTCCAAGAGACCCAGTACTTC
CDR3: CASSPPSGGFQETQYF

length: 16
J: TRBJ1-5
V: TRBV28
size: many
D: TRBD1
DNA: TGTGCCAGCAGTTCCCCGGGACAGGGTCTCAATCAGCCCCAGCATTTT
CDR3: CASSSPGQGLNQPQHF

length: 15
J: TRBJ2-3
V: TRBV9
size: many
D: TRBD2
DNA: TGTGCCAGCAGCGCATTTAGCGGGAGCACAGATACGCAGTATTTT
CDR3: CASSAFSGSTDTQYF

length: 14
J: TRBJ1-2
V: TRBV12-3/TRBV12-4
size: NA
D: NA
DNA: TGTGCCAGCAGTCCGTCTGGAGGGGACTATGGCTACACCTTC
CDR3: CASSPSGGDYGYTF

length: 15
J: TRBJ2-1
V: TRBV13
size: many
D: TRBD2
DNA: TGTGCCAGCAGCCGGACTAGCGGGAGTTTCCGTGAGCAGTTCTTC
CDR3: CASSRTSGSFREQFF

length: 12
J: TRBJ2-7
V: TRBV20-1
size: many
D: TRBD2
DNA: TGCAGTGCTTCTAGCGGGAGGGTCGAGCAGTACTTC
CDR3: CSASSGRVEQYF

length: 16
J: TRBJ2-3
V: TRBV7-8
size: many
D: TRBD2
DNA: TGTGCCAGCAGGGAGACTAGCGGGAGAAGGACAGATACGCAGTATTTT
CDR3: CASRETSGRRTDTQYF

length: 16
J: TRBJ2-3
V: TRBV27
size: NA
D: NA
DNA: TGTGCCAGCAGTTCTAAGATCCGGGACACGCGGGATACGCAGTATTTT
CDR3: CASSSKIRDTRDTQYF

length: 13
J: TRBJ2-5
V: TRBV20-1
size: many
D: NA
DNA: TGCAGTGCCGGACAGAACCTCCAAGAGACCCAGTACTTC
CDR3: CSAGQNLQETQYF

length: 15
J: TRBJ1-6
V: TRBV3-1
size: many
D: NA
DNA: TGTGCCAGCAGCCCCCGACACGCGAGAGGTTCACCCCTCCACTTT
CDR3: CASSPRHARGSPLHF

length: 14
J: TRBJ2-6
V: TRBV20-1
size: many
D: NA
DNA: TGCAGTGCTAGATCGAGCTCTGGGGCCAACGTCCTGACTTTC
CDR3: CSARSSSGANVLTF

length: 14
J: TRBJ2-3
V: TRBV5-1
size: NA
D: NA
DNA: TGCGCCAGCAGCCAGCGGGTTAGCACAGATACGCAGTATTTT
CDR3: CASSQRVSTDTQYF

length: 19
J: TRBJ2-1
V: TRBV7-6
size: few
D: TRBD2
DNA: TGTGCCAGCAGCTTCCTCGGGACTAGCGGGGTCAGCTCCTACAATGAGCAGTTCTTC
CDR3: CASSFLGTSGVSSYNEQFF

length: 14
J: TRBJ2-2
V: TRBV6-1
size: many
D: NA
DNA: TGTGCCAGCAGGACGGGGGCGAATCCCGGGGAGCTGTTTTTT
CDR3: CASRTGANPGELFF

length: 16
J: TRBJ2-2
V: TRBV12-3/TRBV12-4
size: many
D: TRBD2
DNA: TGTGCCAGCAGGGGAGCGGGAGGGCAGTGGACCGGGGAGCTGTTTTTT
CDR3: CASRGAGGQWTGELFF